The next 31 T cell receptor beta chains were all read from a single sample in a study of regulatory T cells in long-lasting Graves disease. Time point here: newly diagnosed GD, antithyroid drugs for less than 3 months. The TCR library used RNA extracted from PBMCs. Library construction for TCR beta used iRepertoire HTBI primers and Arm-PCR of CDR3 regions. Each CDR3 protein is one row after TCRdb ran MiXCR on the multiplex PCR reads. The repertoire holds some 500,000 distinct CDR3 sequences, roughly 12% seen once, with roughly 9.7% in the top ten. These data were also filed under a second study, of T cells in Graves' hyperthyroidism and ophthalmopathy.

The starting material was peripheral blood mononuclear cells (PBMCs), obtained at new diagnosis, from a patient treated with antithyroid drugs. Receptor source: a man in his thirties or forties with Graves disease.

This clonotype showed up many times. The chain has TRBV30 and TRBJ2-7; possible D gene TRBD1, 6 bases. Germline V gene lookup returns CDR1 GTSNPN and CDR2 SVGIG (reference sequence). Between the trimmed V and J ends, which lost 5 bases and 5 bases, there was a span of 7 bases. The CDR3 consists of 10 residues. The CDR3 here is CAWGQHEQYF. The CDR3 DNA is TGTGCCTGGGGACAGCACGAGCAGTACTTC.

The V gene is TRBV24-1, the J gene TRBJ2-7; D is undetermined. This CDR3 has 11 residues. V shed 7 bases and J shed 5 bases, with 8 bases lying between them. Germline V lookup: CDR1 KGHDR, CDR2 SFDVKD. The CDR3 DNA is TGTGCCACCAGGGGCCGGGACGAGCAGTACTTC. This codes for CATRGRDEQYF.

Many counts were recorded for this clonotype. V is TRBV11-2 and J is TRBJ2-3; 12 nucleotides line up with TRBD2. There are 15 residues in the CDR3. The junction had 3 bases not matched to a gene; V was cut back by 4 bases and J by 4 bases. Germline-derived CDR1 and CDR2 are SGHAT and FQNNGV. The CDR3 DNA reads as TGTGCCAGCAGCTCGACTAGCGGGGGATCAGATACGCAGTATTTT. It yields the protein CASSSTSGGSDTQYF.

This clonotype was recorded many times. This chain's CDR3 is CASSPLSRGVNEKLFF. The CDR3 nucleotides read TGTGCCAGCAGCCCACTATCGAGGGGGGTTAATGAAAAACTGTTTTTT. V and J are TRBV7-9 and TRBJ1-4, with D possibly TRBD1 on 6 matching bases. Trimming stripped 5 bases from V and 4 bases from J, with 17 bases between. Germline V lookup: CDR1 SEHNR, CDR2 FQNEAQ (reference sequence). This CDR3 has 16 amino acids.

The gene calls are TRBV5-6 and TRBJ1-1; 10 bases are shared with TRBD1. V was pared by 5 bases and J by 10 bases, with 11 bases of the junction left unmatched. The CDR3 totals 14 residues. Germline-derived CDR1 and CDR2 are SGHDT and YYEEEE. The CDR3 loop reads CASRGTGAVYGAFF. The CDR3 DNA follows: TGTGCCAGCAGGGGGACAGGGGCCGTCTATGGAGCTTTCTTT.

This clonotype was seen more than once but under ten times. The chain employs TRBV29-1 and TRBJ1-2; D remains ambiguous. Germline CDR1 is SQVTM and CDR2 is ANQGSEA. The CDR3 is made up of 14 amino acids. The V gene lost 0 bases and the J gene lost 4 bases, with 12 bases spanning the gap. The CDR3 here is CSVEDPIPPYGYTF. CDR3 DNA: TGCAGCGTTGAAGACCCCATCCCACCCTATGGCTACACCTTC.

Many counts were recorded for this clonotype. The chain couples TRBV18 to TRBJ1-6; D is undetermined. Germline CDR1 reads KGHSH; CDR2 reads LQKENI. The CDR3 runs to 15 residues. Between the trimmed V and J ends, which lost 4 bases and 10 bases, there was a span of 17 bases. CDR3 loop: CASSLRPESGSPLHF. The DNA of the CDR3 is TGTGCCAGCTCACTCCGGCCCGAGAGTGGGTCACCCCTCCACTTT. Full variable domain (remainder filled in from reference TRBV18 and TRBJ1-6): NAGVMQNPRHLVRRRGQEARLRCSPMKGHSHVYWYRQLPEEGLKFMVYLQKENIIDESGMPKERFSAEFPKEGPSILRIQQVVRGDSAAYFCASSLRPESGSPLHFGNGTRLTVT.

This clonotype has at least ten counts. The chain joins TRBV6-2 or TRBV6-3 to TRBJ2-7; 7 bases align to TRBD1. From germline, CDR1 is MNHEY and CDR2 SVGEGT. This CDR3 spans 17 amino acids. With V trimmed by 1 base and J by 6 bases, 15 bases remained unmatched. The CDR3 coding sequence is TGTGCCAGCAGTTACTTACTACGGGGACAGCGCCTTTTCGAGCAGTACTTC. This encodes CASSYLLRGQRLFEQYF.

This clonotype was detected many times. The CDR3 spells CASSYSPNRRGQPQHF. The CDR3 bases are TGTGCCAGCAGTTACTCACCTAACAGGAGGGGTCAGCCCCAGCATTTT. V and J are TRBV6-5 and TRBJ1-5; tentative D call: TRBD1 (5 bases). The germline gives CDR1 MNHEY, CDR2 SVGAGI. With 0 bases removed from V and 6 bases from J, the gap between germline ends came to 15 bases. CDR3 length: 16 amino acids.

V usage is TRBV9 and J usage is TRBJ2-3, with 8 bases aligning to TRBD2. J was trimmed by 2 bases and V by 7 bases; bases with no gene match: 21. The CDR3 is 19 residues long. Germline CDR1 reads SGDLS; CDR2 reads YYNGEE. The chain's CDR3 is CASDVGAGAKWRDTDTQYF. CDR3 DNA sequence: TGTGCCAGCGACGTGGGAGCGGGAGCTAAGTGGAGGGACACAGATACGCAGTATTTT.

The chain couples TRBV11-3 to TRBJ2-1; possible D gene TRBD2, 6 bases. The CDR3 loop spans 13 amino acids. V dropped 5 bases and J dropped 10 bases, with 15 bases sitting between them. In germline, CDR1 is SGHNT, CDR2 YENEEA. The CDR3 is CASSRTGLKEQFF. Here the CDR3 DNA reads TGTGCCAGCAGCCGGACGGGACTGAAGGAGCAGTTCTTC.

This clonotype was found many times. The chain links TRBV20-1 to TRBJ2-5, with TRBD2 identical over 9 bases. The CDR3 is made up of 15 amino acids. Per germline, CDR1 DFQATT and CDR2 SNEGSKA (reference sequence). V dropped 3 bases and J dropped 5; count of bases not matched to a gene: 10. The CDR3 DNA reads TGCAGTGCTAGTGAGGTAGCGGGAGTTCCTGAGACCCAGTACTTC. Translation: CSASEVAGVPETQYF.

CDR3 sequence (DNA): TGTGCCAGCAGCCAACAACGGACAGTTAGCAATCAGCCCCAGCATTTT. Its protein is CASSQQRTVSNQPQHF. This chain joins TRBV4-2 and TRBJ1-5; tentative D call: TRBD1 (6 bases). V shed 2 bases and J shed 0 bases, with 11 bases lying between them. The CDR3 is 16 amino acids. CDR1 LGHNA and CDR2 YNFKEQ come from the germline V gene.

CDR3 in amino acids: CAISLGLAGTDTQYF. CDR3 in DNA: TGTGCCATCAGTCTAGGACTAGCAGGAACAGATACGCAGTATTTT. This sequence joins TRBV10-3 and TRBJ2-3, with TRBD2 identical over 8 bases. Germline V gene sequence: CDR1 ENHRY, CDR2 SYGVKD. Trimming took 5 bases from V and 3 from J; bases not matched to a gene: 7. The CDR3 is 15 amino acids.

This clonotype showed up many times. The CDR3 protein is CASSEAPTDTQYF. CDR3 coding DNA: TGTGCCAGCAGTGAGGCCCCAACAGATACGCAGTATTTT. The V gene is TRBV2, the J gene TRBJ2-3, with D unclear. The CDR3 is made up of 13 amino acids. V shed 3 bases and J shed 3 bases, with 7 bases lying between them. Germline CDR1 reads SNHLY; CDR2 reads FYNNEI.

V usage is TRBV15 and J usage is TRBJ1-5, with 11 bases identical to TRBD1. CDR3 length: 15 amino acids. Germline trimming cut 4 bases from V and 7 bases from J; bases unmatched to any gene: 6. Germline V gene lookup returns CDR1 LNHNV and CDR2 YYDKDF (reference sequence). The CDR3 sequence: CATSTGQGAGQPQHF. In nucleotides, the CDR3 is TGTGCCACCAGCACAGGACAGGGGGCAGGACAGCCCCAGCATTTT.

Only a few counts were recorded for this clonotype. The V gene is TRBV14, the J gene TRBJ1-2; D uncertain. With 0 bases removed from V and 4 bases from J, the gap between germline ends came to 9 bases. The CDR3 totals 14 residues. Germline CDR1 and CDR2: SGHDN and FVKESK. The CDR3 DNA reads as TGTGCCAGCAGCCAAGATAGAGTTGGCTATGGCTACACCTTC. This gives the protein CASSQDRVGYGYTF.

This clonotype showed up many times. The rearrangement joins TRBV7-9 to TRBJ2-1; TRBD1 aligns across 8 bases. Germline V gene lookup returns CDR1 SEHNR and CDR2 FQNEAQ (reference sequence). V was pared by 5 bases and J by 3 bases, with 3 bases of the junction left unmatched. The CDR3 covers 14 residues. CDR3 sequence (DNA): TGTGCCAGCAGCGCAGGGACAGGCTACAATGAGCAGTTCTTC. Protein sequence: CASSAGTGYNEQFF. The full variable domain, with the rest looked up from reference TRBV7-9 and TRBJ2-1, is DTGVSQNPRHKITKRGQNVTFRCDPISEHNRLYWYRQTLGQGPEFLTYFQNEAQLEKSRLLSDRFSAERPKGSFSTLEIQRTEQGDSAMYLCASSAGTGYNEQFFGPGTRLTVL.

Comment on this clonotype: A far larger clone is a single base away, which makes a read error likely. V usage is TRBV28 and J usage is TRBJ2-4, with TRBD2 identical over 8 bases. The assigned J gene may be wrong: the sequence end matches TRBJ2-1 better. This CDR3 has 17 residues. Per the germline V gene, CDR1 is MDHEN and CDR2 is SYDVKM. CDR3 amino acids: CASSLWARVAGYNKQFF. In nucleotides, the CDR3 is TGTGCCAGCAGTTTATGGGCTAGGGTAGCGGGGTACAATAAGCAGTTCTTC.

This clonotype occurred many times. The rearrangement uses TRBV6-2 or TRBV6-3 and TRBJ2-5, with 7 bases that match TRBD1. Trimming removed 4 bases from V and 7 bases from J; junction bases left unmatched: 3. Per germline, CDR1 MNHEY and CDR2 SVGEGT. The CDR3 sequence is 12 residues long. CDR3 sequence (DNA): TGTGCCAGCAGTTCTTCAGGGGGGACCCAGTACTTC. This gives the protein CASSSSGGTQYF.

This clonotype was counted a few times. The V and J genes are TRBV7-2 and TRBJ2-1, with a tentative D call TRBD2 (5 bases). The V gene's germline CDR1 is SGHTA and CDR2 FQGNSA. The CDR3 spans 15 residues. V was pared by 0 bases and J by 10 bases, with 16 bases between. The CDR3 here is CASSLARAIRVEQFF. The CDR3 coding sequence is TGTGCCAGCAGCTTAGCGCGGGCCATTCGGGTGGAGCAGTTCTTC.

This clonotype was observed at least ten times. One junction end does not reproduce the germline sequence, and a read error may be involved. The rearrangement uses TRBV27 and TRBJ2-7; possibly TRBD1 for D (5 bases). The CDR3 totals 13 residues. Germline V gene lookup returns CDR1 MNHEY and CDR2 SMNVEV (reference sequence). The CDR3 sequence is CASSSTGHYGQYF. The CDR3 coding sequence is TGTGCCAGCAGTTCAACAGGACACTACGGGCAGTACTTC.

There are a few counts of this clonotype. This chain uses TRBV28 with TRBJ1-2; D perhaps matches TRBD1 (5 bases). This CDR3 is 12 amino acids long. The V gene's germline CDR1 is MDHEN and CDR2 SYDVKM. The germline V and J ends were trimmed by 4 bases and 9 bases, with 12 bases remaining between them. CDR3: CASSWVGASYTF. The CDR3 DNA is TGTGCCAGCAGTTGGGTCGGGGCGAGCTACACCTTC.

This clonotype has a count of ten or more. The chain recombines TRBV27 with TRBJ2-7, with a possible D match to TRBD1 (6 bases). Looked up from germline, CDR1 is MNHEY and CDR2 is SMNVEV (reference sequence). Deletions cut 6 bases from V and 6 bases from J, with 12 bases between. The CDR3 is made up of 12 amino acids. The CDR3 loop reads CASSLTGAEQYF. The CDR3 DNA sequence: TGTGCCAGCAGCCTGACAGGTGCCGAGCAGTACTTC.

This clonotype was counted between two and nine times. The chain joins TRBV25-1 to TRBJ1-2; 7 nucleotides align to TRBD1. Germline CDR1 MGHDK, CDR2 SYGVNS. CDR3 length: 15 amino acids. V shed 8 bases and J 4 bases; nucleotides not matched to a gene: 13. CDR3 bases: TGTGCCAGCTCTGATGGGGGACAGCCCTTCTATGGCTACACCTTC. Translating it yields CASSDGGQPFYGYTF.

The sample holds many counts of this clonotype. The rearrangement uses TRBV30 and TRBJ1-2; D ambiguous. The germline gives CDR1 GTSNPN, CDR2 SVGIG (reference sequence). The germline V and J ends were trimmed by 0 bases and 0 bases, with 8 bases remaining between them. The CDR3 runs 14 residues. The CDR3 coding sequence is TGTGCCTGGAGTGTAGGCTGGACTAACTATGGCTACACCTTC. This translates into CAWSVGWTNYGYTF.

This clonotype showed up many times. The V and J genes are TRBV27 and TRBJ1-6, with no clear D. Trimming left V 3 bases short and J 0 bases short, with 6 bases between. Germline CDR1 and CDR2: MNHEY and SMNVEV (reference sequence). CDR3 length: 15 residues. CDR3 residues: CASSLVSSYNSPLHF. The CDR3 coding sequence is TGTGCCAGCAGTTTGGTGAGCTCCTATAATTCACCCCTCCACTTT.

This clonotype showed up many times. The chain links TRBV5-6 to TRBJ2-5; D gene unclear. The CDR3 runs to 13 residues. The germline V and J ends were trimmed by 0 bases and 5 bases, with 8 bases remaining between them. Germline V gene data show CDR1 as SGHDT and CDR2 as YYEEEE. The chain's CDR3 is CASSLEARETQYF. CDR3 bases: TGTGCCAGCAGCTTGGAGGCGCGGGAGACCCAGTACTTC.

This clonotype was detected many times. The gene calls are TRBV6-1 and TRBJ2-1; D is perhaps TRBD1 (6 bases). The germline V gene has CDR1 MNHNS and CDR2 SASEGT. Trimming removed 8 bases from V and 0 bases from J, with 11 bases in between. The CDR3 totals 14 residues. CDR3 bases: TGTGCCAGCCTCACAGGGAACTCCTACAATGAGCAGTTCTTC. Translated, it gives CASLTGNSYNEQFF.

The chain links TRBV5-1 to TRBJ2-1, with D possibly TRBD2 on 5 matching bases. The CDR3 length is 16 residues. V lost 3 bases and J 0 bases, leaving 13 bases between the germline ends. Germline V gene sequence: CDR1 SGHRS, CDR2 YFSETQ. Written as DNA, the CDR3 is TGCGCCAGCAGCTCCCCGAGCGGCAGCTCCTACAATGAGCAGTTCTTC. Protein sequence: CASSSPSGSSYNEQFF. Full variable domain (missing parts from reference TRBV5-1 and TRBJ2-1): KAGVTQTPRYLIKTRGQQVTLSCSPISGHRSVSWYQQTPGQGLQFLFEYFSETQRNKGNFPGRFSGRQFSNSRSEMNVSTLELGDSALYLCASSSPSGSSYNEQFFGPGTRLTVL.

This clonotype was seen at least ten times. This chain links TRBV11-1 with TRBJ1-1; D is undetermined. The length of the CDR3 is 15 residues. The germline CDR1 and CDR2 sequences are SGHAT and FQDESV (reference sequence). The V end lost 4 bases, the J end lost 4 bases, and 16 bases lay between the germline ends. In DNA, the CDR3 is TGTGCCAGCAGCTATGGGAACGGCATATCCACTGAAGCTTTCTTT. Translation gives CASSYGNGISTEAFF. The whole variable domain, remainder taken from reference TRBV11-1 and TRBJ1-1, is EAEVAQSPRYKITEKSQAVAFWCDPISGHATLYWYRQILGQGPELLVQFQDESVVDDSQLPKDRFSAERLKGVDSTLKIQPAELGDSAMYLCASSYGNGISTEAFFGQGTRLTVV.